The source of this T cell receptor (beta chain) is a study of blood T cell repertoires in COVID-19. On the study more broadly: Samples of COVID-19 (acute and convalescent) were obtained from the United States, Italy and Spain.

This CDR3 has 15 amino acids. With 4 bases removed from V and 0 bases from J, the gap between germline ends came to 11 bases. Germline V gene data show CDR1 as SGDLS and CDR2 as YYNGEE. The table came from immunoSEQ multiplex PCR; TCRdb's copy has only in-frame clones and leaves some out. This table has 80,000 or so clones, approximately 82% appearing once. The sample comprised peripheral blood. The chain carries TRBV9 and TRBJ2-1; D perhaps matches TRBD2 (6 bases). The sequence was obtained from a human donor in a cohort sampled during active COVID-19. The CDR3 protein is CASSISGNSYNEQFF. CDR3 nucleotide sequence: TGTGCCAGCAGCATTAGCGGAAACTCCTACAATGAGCAGTTCTTC.